The present T cell receptor beta chain was sequenced within a study of identical twins. Points from the study as a whole: Twins showed weaker excess sharing in their beta out-of-frame sequences.

Via MiXCR, TCRdb re-called the 5' RACE reads, giving one row per CDR3 protein. The sample holds 1.5 million to 2 million distinct CDR3 sequences; more than 30% are singletons and the top ten take about 0.27%. With regard to this clonotype: Its matching antigen is unknown.

Germline V lookup: CDR1 SGHTA, CDR2 FQGNSA. The CDR3 has 14 amino acids. Trimming left V 7 bases short and J 3 bases short, with 16 bases between. The specimen sequenced was cord blood. The source is a newborn girl in good health. V is TRBV7-2 and J is TRBJ2-7; possibly TRBD2 for D (6 bases). The CDR3 reads CASTLNRGNYEQYF. CDR3 nucleotides: TGTGCCAGCACCCTGAATCGCGGGAACTACGAGCAGTACTTC.